The clone carrying this T cell receptor (beta chain) was observed a handful of times. Naive CD8 cells comprised CD45RO-negative, CCR7-positively selected cells, excluding terminally differentiated effector memory CD45RA+ cells. These data originate in a study of shared clonotypes between healthy human individuals. The germline V gene encodes CDR1 SGHNT and CDR2 YYREEE (reference sequence). The germline V and J ends were trimmed by 1 base and 1 base, with 8 bases remaining between them. This CDR3 contains 14 residues. TCRdb keeps only in-frame clones here, not all; method: immunoSEQ multiplex PCR. The table shows more than 2 million clones, with roughly 93% occurring only once.

This rearrangement joins TRBV5-4 to TRBJ1-2; no reliable D call. Material for sequencing was naive CD8+ T cells from PBMCs. This clonotype originated in a man younger than 30 in good health. Some clones in this sample may be carry-over from other donors' samples. The CDR3 nucleotides read TGTGCCAGCAGCTTGAACGAGCTTAACTATGGCTACACCTTC. This codes for CASSLNELNYGYTF.